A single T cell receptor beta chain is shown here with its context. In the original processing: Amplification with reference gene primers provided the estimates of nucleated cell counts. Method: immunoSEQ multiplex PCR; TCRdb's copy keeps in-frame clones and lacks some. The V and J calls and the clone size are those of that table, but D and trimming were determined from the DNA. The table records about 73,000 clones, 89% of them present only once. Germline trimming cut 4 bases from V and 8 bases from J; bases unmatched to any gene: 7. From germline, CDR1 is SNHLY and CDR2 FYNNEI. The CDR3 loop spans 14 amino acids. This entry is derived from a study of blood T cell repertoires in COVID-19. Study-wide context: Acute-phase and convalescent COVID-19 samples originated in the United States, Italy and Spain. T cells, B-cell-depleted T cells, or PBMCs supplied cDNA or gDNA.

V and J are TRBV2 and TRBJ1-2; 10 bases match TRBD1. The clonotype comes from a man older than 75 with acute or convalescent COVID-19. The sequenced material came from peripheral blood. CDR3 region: CASSVLGQGSGYTF. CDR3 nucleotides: TGTGCCAGCAGTGTATTGGGACAGGGGTCGGGCTACACCTTC.